Listed below are T cell receptor beta chains from one sample, sequenced in a study of beta chain features in type 1 diabetes. The data were produced by immunoSEQ multiplex PCR, yet TCRdb's version contains in-frame clones alone and is incomplete. The table has hundreds of thousands of clones, 10% to 15% seen once; the top ten hold 0.015% to 0.02%. Specimen: naive CD4+ T cells from blood. The receptors come from a man aged 18-30 years in good health. CDR3s include the opening cysteine and the closing phenylalanine or tryptophan. A D gene is named only where the DNA matches it firmly. The size entry is marked missing in some rows and otherwise reads once, few, many or a size class.

16,TRBD1,TRBV7-9,few,TRBJ2-5,TGTGCCAGCAGCTTAGTTCGGTCGACAGGGAAAGAGACCCAGTACTTC,CASSLVRSTGKETQYF
15,-,TRBV7-2,-,TRBJ2-6,TGTGCCAGCAGCCGTTCCGGGTCTGGGGCCAACGTCCTGACTTTC,CASSRSGSGANVLTF
15,-,TRBV4-3,-,TRBJ2-7,TGCGCCAGCAGCCAAGATAGTAGGCGGGGCTACGAGCAGTACTTC,CASSQDSRRGYEQYF
13,-,TRBV18,few,TRBJ1-1,TGTGCCAGCTCACCACCGAACGGGGCTGAAGCTTTCTTT,CASSPPNGAEAFF
15,TRBD2,TRBV7-2,few,TRBJ2-3,TGTGCCAGCAGCTTAGCGGCGGGAGTGGCAGATACGCAGTATTTT,CASSLAAGVADTQYF
13,-,TRBV7-2,few,TRBJ1-3,TGTGCCAGCAGCTTAGTTCCGGGAAACACCATATATTTT,CASSLVPGNTIYF
13,-,TRBV7-6,few,TRBJ1-4,TGTGCCAGCAGCTGGACAGTGAATGAAAAACTGTTTTTT,CASSWTVNEKLFF
13,TRBD2,TRBV29-1,-,TRBJ2-7,TGCAGCGCCCGACTAGCGGCCTCCTACGAGCAGTACTTC,CSARLAASYEQYF
14,-,TRBV5-4,-,TRBJ1-4,TGTGCCAGCAGCAAGGACTCCGGTAATGAAAAACTGTTTTTT,CASSKDSGNEKLFF
16,TRBD2,TRBV7-2,few,TRBJ2-3,TGTGCCAGCAGCTTAGTGGGGACTAGCGAGTCAGATACGCAGTATTTT,CASSLVGTSESDTQYF
11,-,TRBV30,few,TRBJ1-2,TGTGCCTGGAGTCTAAACTATGGCTACACCTTC,CAWSLNYGYTF
14,TRBD2,TRBV25-1,-,TRBJ2-3,TGTGCCAGCAGTCGGACTAGCGGACGGGATACGCAGTATTTT,CASSRTSGRDTQYF
16,-,TRBV10-3,-,TRBJ2-2,TGTGCCATCAGTGAGTCGATTTACGTCGGCACCGGGGAGCTGTTTTTT,CAISESIYVGTGELFF
17,TRBD2,TRBV5-1,-,TRBJ2-3,TGCGCCAGCAGCCCCCGGCGGGAGGGCCGGGGCACAGATACGCAGTATTTT,CASSPRREGRGTDTQYF
13,-,TRBV28,-,TRBJ2-7,TGTGCCAGCAGTTTTGACAGAGCTTACGAGCAGTACTTC,CASSFDRAYEQYF
13,-,TRBV28,few,TRBJ1-1,TGTGCCAGCACCCTTACAGGGAACACTGAAGCTTTCTTT,CASTLTGNTEAFF
15,-,TRBV5-4,-,TRBJ1-6,TGTGCCAGCAGCTTGGATGTCAGGGATAATTCACCCCTCCACTTT,CASSLDVRDNSPLHF
15,TRBD1,TRBV30,-,TRBJ2-6,TGTGCCTGGAGCGACAGGGGGCTGGGGGCCAACGTCCTGACTTTC,CAWSDRGLGANVLTF
13,-,TRBV29-1,few,TRBJ1-5,TGCAGCGTTGAAGGCGTATCCGGGCAGCCCCAGCATTTT,CSVEGVSGQPQHF
15,-,TRBV5-1,few,TRBJ2-2,TGCGCCAGCAGCTTGGACAGGGTGAACACCGGGGAGCTGTTTTTT,CASSLDRVNTGELFF
13,-,TRBV4-2,few,TRBJ2-6,TGTGCCAGCAGCCCAAGCTTGGCCAACGTCCTGACTTTC,CASSPSLANVLTF
13,-,TRBV28,few,TRBJ2-3,TGTGCCAGCCGAGAGTCGGGAGCAGATACGCAGTATTTT,CASRESGADTQYF
13,TRBD2,TRBV28,-,TRBJ2-1,TGTGCCAGCAGTTTAGGGCGGGAGAATGAGCAGTTCTTC,CASSLGRENEQFF
16,TRBD2,TRBV9,few,TRBJ2-1,TGTGCCAGCAGCGTAGCGGGACTAGCGATTATTCATGAGCAGTTCTTC,CASSVAGLAIIHEQFF
14,TRBD1,TRBV5-6,-,TRBJ1-4,TGTGCCAGCAGGAGGACAGGGGCAAACGAAAAACTGTTTTTT,CASRRTGANEKLFF
17,-,TRBV15,few,TRBJ2-3,TGTGCCACCAGCAGAGATTATGGGGCTCTGGGCACAGATACGCAGTATTTT,CATSRDYGALGTDTQYF
14,TRBD1,TRBV7-8,-,TRBJ1-5,TGTGCCAGCAGCCGGACAGGGAGCAATCAGCCCCAGCATTTT,CASSRTGSNQPQHF
15,TRBD2,TRBV7-8,-,TRBJ2-5,TGTGCCAGCAGCTTAGGGACTAGCGGGACGGAGACCCAGTACTTC,CASSLGTSGTETQYF
9,-,TRBV29-1,few,TRBJ2-1,TGCAGCGTTGAAGATCTGCAGTTCTTC,CSVEDLQFF
17,TRBD2,TRBV7-2,-,TRBJ2-2,TGTGCCAGCAGCCGGAGGACTAGCGGGAGCCGTACCGGGGAGCTGTTTTTT,CASSRRTSGSRTGELFF
15,TRBD2,TRBV19,-,TRBJ2-1,TGTGCCAGTAGCACAACCGGGGGGGGTTACAATGAGCAGTTCTTC,CASSTTGGGYNEQFF
14,-,TRBV4-3,few,TRBJ2-3,TGCGCCAGCAGCCAATCCAGAAACACAGATACGCAGTATTTT,CASSQSRNTDTQYF
15,-,TRBV19,-,TRBJ2-1,TGTGCCAGTAGTATGAGGGACATCTCCTACAATGAGCAGTTCTTC,CASSMRDISYNEQFF
15,TRBD1,TRBV7-9,once,TRBJ1-5,TGTGCCAGCAGCTTATCAGGACAGGGGGCTCAGCCCCAGCATTTT,CASSLSGQGAQPQHF
18,-,TRBV5-1,-,TRBJ2-5,TGCGCCAGCAGCTTGGACCCTAATACCGAGAGGAATAGGGAGACCCAGTACTTC,CASSLDPNTERNRETQYF
15,TRBD2,TRBV4-3,-,TRBJ2-3,TGCGCCAGCAGCCTAGCGGGAACGAGCACAGATACGCAGTATTTT,CASSLAGTSTDTQYF
15,-,TRBV5-6,-,TRBJ2-2,TGTGCCAGCAGCTTGGTCCCGGGAGACGCCGGGGAGCTGTTTTTT,CASSLVPGDAGELFF
15,TRBD1,TRBV5-1,few,TRBJ1-2,TGCGCCAGCAGCGGAGGGACAGAGCACAATTATGGCTACACCTTC,CASSGGTEHNYGYTF
14,TRBD1,TRBV2,-,TRBJ1-1,TGTGCCAGCACCCTTCGCCTCCGGGACAGTGAAGCTTTCTTT,CASTLRLRDSEAFF